This TCR beta chain was profiled in a study of primary melanoma T cells and metastatic recurrence (dated by TCRdb to about 2020). For the study in its entirety: The cohort was made up of 200 or so primary melanomas of stage T2 to T4, with thickness greater than 1 mm. Whether T-cell fraction and T-cell repertoire clonality in primary melanoma tumors predicted patient outcome was tested in the study. Progression-free survival was the clinical outcome compared against the T-cell fraction measured by TCR beta sequencing. Histopathological grading of tumor-infiltrating lymphocytes was compared with the sequencing-derived T-cell fraction.

V is pared back by 4 bases and J by 0 bases, with 8 bases lying between the germline termini. CDR1 and CDR2, looked up from the germline V gene (reference sequence), are LNHNV and YYDKDF. Including cysteine and phenylalanine, the CDR3 has 14 amino acids. The entry retains the CDR3 DNA only, 42 bases that are in frame from base 1. General study outcomes and caveats: Protection appeared to be conferred by a T-cell fraction above 20% regardless of ulceration status, mitotic rate or nodal disease. Progression-free survival prediction was reportedly improved more by adding T-cell fraction to tumor thickness than by adding any other histopathological variable. Tumor T-cell fraction was reported to predict progression-free survival independently of thickness, ulceration, mitotic rate and age. The authors presented an effective T-cell-mediated antitumor response in primary melanoma only as a suggestion and not as a demonstrated mechanism.

Library preparation was by the immunoSEQ multiplex PCR assay. Primary melanoma tumor tissue underwent high-throughput sequencing of the T-cell receptor beta chain. In the original analysis: The repertoire analyses covered TCRB CDR3 sharing between samples and the distribution of insertions and deletions. A gradient-boosted model ranked the predictive value of the T-cell fraction against histopathological variables. This is the immuneACCESS table as TCRdb keeps it, with only in-frame sequences that have V and J called. A part of the clones is gone; compared with another copy, unresolved V genes explain less than half, and the rest is unexplained. V, J and clone size were drawn from that table, and D and trimming were deduced from the DNA. For this sample there are 1,300 or so clones; about nine tenths appear just once. The top ten constitute 3% to 4% of the sample. This clone was counted a single time. The specificity of this receptor is unknown. No base qualities exist here, and no much larger clone lies one base off it.

The patients had surgically resected primary melanoma that was considered potentially curable but at risk of metastatic recurrence. Sequencing input: melanoma tumor tissue. In this chain, TRBV15 is recombined with TRBJ2-3; the D segment cannot be called with confidence. The receptor's source is a human donor with melanoma. The CDR3 protein sequence reads: CATSTALSTDTQYF. The nucleotide sequence reads as follows: TGTGCCACCAGCACCGCGCTTAGCACAGATACGCAGTATTTT.